The 20 T cell receptor beta chains presented below share a single source sample, sequenced in a study of cytomegalovirus exposure and HLA in healthy donors. 13 Jbeta primers and 60 Vbeta primers were used for the PCR. Assay: immunoSEQ multiplex PCR; the TCRdb copy retains only in-frame clones and omits some. The sample carries more than 90,000 clones, more than 80% recorded once. Sequenced input: PBMCs. The source of these receptors is a young man in good health and CMV-seronegative.

V and J are TRBV27 and TRBJ1-1, with 9 bases identical to TRBD1. The CDR3 is 16 residues long. V shed 3 bases and J 3 bases; nucleotides not matched to a gene: 8. Germline CDR1 is MNHEY and CDR2 is SMNVEV (reference sequence). The CDR3 region has the DNA TGTGCCAGCAGTTTCTCTCCGGGACAGGGACACACTGAAGCTTTCTTT. Amino acids: CASSFSPGQGHTEAFF.

This chain connects TRBV29-1 to TRBJ2-5, with D tentatively TRBD1 (6 bases). The CDR3 extends over 14 amino acids. CDR1 SQVTM and CDR2 ANQGSEA come from the germline V gene. V gave up 2 bases and J gave up 0 bases, with 10 bases separating them. The CDR3 DNA reads as TGCAGCGTTGAACGGGACACCTACCAAGAGACCCAGTACTTC. This gives the protein CSVERDTYQETQYF.

The rearrangement links TRBV2 to TRBJ1-2; 7 nucleotides agree with TRBD1. Germline assignment: CDR1 SNHLY and CDR2 FYNNEI. The CDR3 contains 15 residues. The V segment lost 5 bases and the J segment 3 bases; nucleotides outside the gene matches: 9. The CDR3 loop reads CASSLGQPVDYGYTF. For the CDR3, the DNA is TGTGCCAGCAGTTTGGGACAGCCGGTGGACTATGGCTACACCTTC.

The chain is built from TRBV18 and TRBJ1-4; maybe TRBD1 (5 bases). This CDR3 is built from 16 residues. V was cut by 6 bases and J by 0 bases, with 14 bases left in between. The germline V gene has CDR1 KGHSH and CDR2 LQKENI. The CDR3 coding sequence is TGTGCCAGCTCCCCAAGACAGTCGCCAACTAATGAAAAACTGTTTTTT. Its translation is CASSPRQSPTNEKLFF.

This clone was counted between two and nine times. V and J are TRBV15 and TRBJ2-4, with a weak D call TRBD1 (6 bases). Trimming cost V 6 bases and J 5 bases, with 8 bases left between them. CDR1 is LNHNV and CDR2 is YYDKDF in the germline V gene (reference sequence). This CDR3 contains 12 residues. CDR3 coding DNA: TGTGCCACCAGGGACAGTCAAAACATTCAGTACTTC. This translates into CATRDSQNIQYF.

The gene calls are TRBV5-1 and TRBJ1-4, with 10 bases fitting TRBD1. This CDR3 comprises 15 residues. V lost 0 bases to trimming and J lost 8 bases; unmatched junction nucleotides: 4. Per the germline V gene, CDR1 is SGHRS and CDR2 is YFSETQ. CDR3 amino acids: CASSLGGDRGEKLFF. The CDR3 nucleotides read TGCGCCAGCAGCTTGGGGGGGGACAGGGGCGAAAAACTGTTTTTT.

The chain recombines TRBV4-3 with TRBJ2-1, with a possible D match to TRBD2 (6 bases). Germline V CDR1 and CDR2: LGHNA, YSLEER. V lost 0 bases and J lost 3, with 9 bases in between. The CDR3 runs to 15 residues. This chain's CDR3 is CASSQERESYNEQFF. CDR3 in DNA: TGCGCCAGCAGCCAAGAACGGGAGAGCTACAATGAGCAGTTCTTC.

The chain combines TRBV21-1 with TRBJ2-1; the table's D gene call, TRBD2, was not cross checked with the DNA. TRBV21-1 corresponds to a pseudogene. This CDR3 has 15 residues. CDR3 protein: CASRFFSSSYNEQFF. The CDR3 coding sequence is TGTGCCAGCAGGTTCTTTTCTAGCTCCTACAATGAGCAGTTCTTC.

This chain links TRBV13 with TRBJ1-5; 8 bases are a match to TRBD1. This CDR3 contains 17 residues. Germline loops: CDR1 PRHDT, CDR2 FYEKMQ (reference sequence). V was pared by 5 bases and J by 6 bases, with 15 bases of the junction left unmatched. CDR3 in DNA: TGTGCCAGCAGCCATGGGACAGGTCGAGGGGCAAGTCAGCCCCAGCATTTT. Translated: CASSHGTGRGASQPQHF.

The chain uses TRBV5-4 and TRBJ2-3, with 11 nucleotides matching TRBD2. V trimming: 1 base; J trimming: 2 bases; junction bases outside the gene matches: 6. The V gene's germline CDR1 is SGHNT and CDR2 YYREEE (reference sequence). There are 17 residues in the CDR3. The CDR3 DNA reads as TGTGCCAGCAGCTTGCTCACTAGCGGGAGCTCCACAGATACGCAGTATTTT. It yields the protein CASSLLTSGSSTDTQYF.

The J gene is TRBJ2-7, the V gene TRBV28; maybe TRBD2 (5 bases). The germline V gene encodes CDR1 MDHEN and CDR2 SYDVKM. The germline V and J ends were trimmed by 0 bases and 3 bases, with 9 bases remaining between them. This CDR3 has 14 residues. CDR3 in DNA: TGTGCCAGCAGTTTATGGGGAGAAGGCTACGAGCAGTACTTC. Translated, it gives CASSLWGEGYEQYF. The full variable domain, its missing parts supplied by reference TRBV28 and TRBJ2-7, is DVKVTQSSRYLVKRTGEKVFLECVQDMDHENMFWYRQDPGLGLRLIYFSYDVKMKEKGDIPEGYSVSREKKERFSLILESASTNQTSMYLCASSLWGEGYEQYFGPGTRLTVT.

This clone was seen once. The CDR3 bases are TGTGCCAGCAGTGGAGCCACCTGGGCCAACGTCCTGACTTTC. Translated: CASSGATWANVLTF. This chain links TRBV6-5 with TRBJ2-6; D unresolved. CDR3 length: 14 amino acids. V was trimmed by 5 bases and J by 5 bases, leaving 10 bases between them. Germline V gene data show CDR1 as MNHEY and CDR2 as SVGAGI.

This rearrangement joins TRBV29-1 to TRBJ1-5; 9 positions match TRBD1. J lost 6 bases, V lost 7 bases, and 13 bases had no gene match. CDR1 is SQVTM and CDR2 is ANQGSEA in the germline V gene. This CDR3 region has 15 residues. The DNA for the CDR3 is TGCAGCGCCCGAACCGGGACAGGGTTTGGTCAGCCCCAGCATTTT. Translated: CSARTGTGFGQPQHF.

The chain combines TRBV9 with TRBJ2-6, with 10 bases aligning to TRBD1. The junction had 11 bases not matched to a gene; V was cut back by 4 bases and J by 4 bases. This CDR3 comprises 18 residues. Germline CDR1 and CDR2: SGDLS and YYNGEE. The CDR3 here is CASSNSRDRGAGANVLTF. The CDR3 nucleotides are TGTGCCAGCAGCAATTCTCGGGACAGGGGAGCCGGGGCCAACGTCCTGACTTTC.

The chain employs TRBV9 and TRBJ2-7; D may be TRBD1 (5 bases). The CDR3 extends over 14 amino acids. Trimming left V 0 bases short and J 6 bases short, with 13 bases between. The germline V gene has CDR1 SGDLS and CDR2 YYNGEE. In DNA, the CDR3 is TGTGCCAGCAGCGTAGGCCAGGGATGGGGCGAGCAGTACTTC. Its translation: CASSVGQGWGEQYF.

The chain is built from TRBV27 and TRBJ2-3; tentatively, D is TRBD2 (5 bases). The CDR3 runs to 13 residues. V was pared by 5 bases and J by 5 bases, with 11 bases between. Germline lookup yields CDR1 MNHEY and CDR2 SMNVEV (reference sequence). The CDR3 region is CASSLGRGDTQYF. DNA of the CDR3: TGTGCCAGCAGTCTCGGTCGGGGAGATACGCAGTATTTT.

V is TRBV7-9 and J is TRBJ2-2, with 7 nucleotides matching TRBD1. Germline V gene data show CDR1 as SEHNR and CDR2 as FQNEAQ (reference sequence). Unmatched junction bases numbered 2, after V lost 4 bases and J lost 3 bases. The CDR3 covers 14 residues. As DNA, the CDR3 is TGTGCCAGCAGCTGGGGGACAGACACCGGGGAGCTGTTTTTT. This gives the protein CASSWGTDTGELFF.

This sequence joins TRBV4-2 and TRBJ2-2; 9 nucleotides align to TRBD2. The CDR3 loop spans 18 amino acids. Germline CDR1 and CDR2: LGHNA and YNFKEQ. Trimming cost V 1 base and J 2 bases; bases outside gene matches: 8. The CDR3 nucleotides are TGTGCCAGCAGCCAAGTATTTCAGCGGGGGGCAAACACCGGGGAGCTGTTTTTT. Translating it yields CASSQVFQRGANTGELFF.

This chain connects TRBV6-5 to TRBJ1-1; TRBD1 matches 8 bases. CDR1 and CDR2 (germline): MNHEY, SVGAGI. The junction had 4 bases not matched to a gene; V was cut back by 2 bases and J by 5 bases. The CDR3 has 14 residues. In nucleotides, the CDR3 is TGTGCCAGCAGTTACGGACAGGGTTCTACTGAAGCTTTCTTT. Its protein product is CASSYGQGSTEAFF.

The V and J genes are TRBV5-4 and TRBJ2-1, with TRBD1 matching over 7 bases. The CDR3 runs 16 residues. Germline V gene lookup returns CDR1 SGHNT and CDR2 YYREEE (reference sequence). The junction had 9 bases not matched to a gene; V was cut back by 1 base and J by 5 bases. The CDR3, as DNA: TGTGCCAGCAGCTTGTCCGCAGGACAGGCTAACAATGAGCAGTTCTTC. It translates to CASSLSAGQANNEQFF. The full variable domain, with the rest looked up from reference TRBV5-4 and TRBJ2-1, is ETGVTQSPTHLIKTRGQQVTLRCSSQSGHNTVSWYQQALGQGPQFIFQYYREEENGRGNFPPRFSGLQFPNYSSELNVNALELDDSALYLCASSLSAGQANNEQFFGPGTRLTVL.